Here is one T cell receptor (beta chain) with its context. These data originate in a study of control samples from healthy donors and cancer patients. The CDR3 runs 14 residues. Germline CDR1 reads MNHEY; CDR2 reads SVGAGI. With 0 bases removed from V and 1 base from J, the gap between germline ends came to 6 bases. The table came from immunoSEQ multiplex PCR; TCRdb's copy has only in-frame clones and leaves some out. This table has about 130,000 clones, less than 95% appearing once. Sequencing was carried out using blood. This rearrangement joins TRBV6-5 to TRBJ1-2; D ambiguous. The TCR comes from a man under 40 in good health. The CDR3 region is CASSYSTYNYGYTF. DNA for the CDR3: TGTGCCAGCAGTTACTCGACCTATAACTATGGCTACACCTTC.